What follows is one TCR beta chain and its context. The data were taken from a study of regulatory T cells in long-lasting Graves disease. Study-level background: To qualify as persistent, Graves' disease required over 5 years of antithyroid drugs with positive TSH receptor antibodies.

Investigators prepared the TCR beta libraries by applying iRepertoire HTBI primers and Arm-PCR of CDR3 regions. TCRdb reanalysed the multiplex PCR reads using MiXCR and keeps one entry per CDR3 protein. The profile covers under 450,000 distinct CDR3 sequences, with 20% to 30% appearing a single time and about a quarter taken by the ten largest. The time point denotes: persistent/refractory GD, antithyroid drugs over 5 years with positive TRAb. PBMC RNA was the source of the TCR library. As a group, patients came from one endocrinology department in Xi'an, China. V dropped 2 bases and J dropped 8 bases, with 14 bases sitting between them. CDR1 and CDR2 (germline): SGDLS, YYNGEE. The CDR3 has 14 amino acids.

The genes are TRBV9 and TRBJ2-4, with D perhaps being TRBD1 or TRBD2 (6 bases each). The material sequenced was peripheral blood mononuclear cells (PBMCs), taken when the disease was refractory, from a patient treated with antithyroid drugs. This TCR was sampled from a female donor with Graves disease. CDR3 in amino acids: CASSVGGSGDIQYF. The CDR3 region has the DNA TGTGCCAGCAGCGTCGGGGGCTCGGGCGACATTCAGTACTTC. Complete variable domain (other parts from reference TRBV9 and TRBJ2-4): DSGVTQTPKHLITATGQRVTLRCSPRSGDLSVYWYQQSLDQGLQFLIQYYNGEERAKGNILERFSAQQFPDLHSELNLSSLELGDSALYFCASSVGGSGDIQYFGAGTRLSVL.